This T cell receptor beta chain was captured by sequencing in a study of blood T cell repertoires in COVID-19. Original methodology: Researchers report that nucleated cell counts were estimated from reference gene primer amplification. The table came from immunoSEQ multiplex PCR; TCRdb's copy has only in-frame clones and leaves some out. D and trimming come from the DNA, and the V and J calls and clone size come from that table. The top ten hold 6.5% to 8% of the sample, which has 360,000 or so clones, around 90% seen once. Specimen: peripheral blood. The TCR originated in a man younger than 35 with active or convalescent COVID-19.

The CDR3 bases are TGTGCCTGGAGTGGGAGTAACACCTATAATTCACCCCTCCACTTT. The encoded protein is CAWSGSNTYNSPLHF. The V call is TRBV30, the J call TRBJ1-6; unclear D gene. The CDR3 runs to 15 residues. Germline V CDR1 and CDR2: GTSNPN, SVGIG (reference sequence). Trimming took off 1 base at V and 2 bases at J, with 9 bases between the two ends.